This TCR beta chain was obtained from a study of blood T cell repertoires in COVID-19. The overall study: The samples span acute and convalescent COVID-19 from the United States, Italy and Spain. The cDNA or gDNA used as material had been derived from T cells, B-cell-depleted T cells, or PBMCs.

With 4 bases removed from V and 2 bases from J, the gap between germline ends came to 13 bases. There are 15 residues in the CDR3. Germline-derived CDR1 and CDR2 are SGHAT and FQNNGV. Authors' processing steps: Nucleated cell number was recorded as an estimate derived from reference gene primer amplification. Sequencing used immunoSEQ multiplex PCR; TCRdb keeps in-frame clones, though not all of them. V and J calls and clone size are copied from that table; D and trimming were computed from the DNA. The data hold about 330,000 clones, with 87% observed a single time. Followed over time, Seattle patients had been enrolled while infection was active.

V and J are TRBV11-2 and TRBJ2-3; a possible D gene is TRBD2 (5 bases). The receptor was isolated from a man aged 25 to 45 with COVID-19, enrolled during active disease. Sequencing was done on a sample of peripheral blood. The CDR3 loop reads CASSSPAGSTDTQYF. CDR3 sequence (DNA): TGTGCCAGCAGCTCCCCTGCGGGTTCCACAGATACGCAGTATTTT.